This T cell receptor (beta chain) was documented in a study of cytomegalovirus exposure and HLA in healthy donors. Study results and caveats: High sensitivity and specificity were reportedly achieved when the classifier diagnosed cytomegalovirus status. As a later analysis showed, a missense DCLRE1C variant was linked to trimming of TCR beta V- and J-genes. Using a false discovery rate of 0.05, a later analysis showed that fewer than 20,000 TCR beta sequences were associated with HLA alleles.

The study ran its PCR with 60 Vbeta and 13 Jbeta primers. Profiled with immunoSEQ multiplex PCR; TCRdb holds only in-frame clones, not every one. The sample lists approximately 130,000 clones, 81% occurring once. In the case of this clone: Antigen unknown.

Trimming pared 1 base from V and 3 bases from J, leaving 10 bases between. Germline V CDR1 and CDR2: SEHNR, FQNEAQ (reference sequence). The CDR3 totals 14 residues. The clonotype was recovered from a middle-aged woman in good health and CMV-seropositive. This chain links TRBV7-9 with TRBJ2-7, with D uncertain. The sample was PBMCs. CDR3 in amino acids: CASSLGGGFYEQYF. In nucleotides, the CDR3 is TGTGCCAGCAGCTTAGGAGGTGGGTTCTACGAGCAGTACTTC.